This T cell receptor beta chain stems from a study of Graves' ophthalmopathy and Graves' hyperthyroidism. This clonotype was observed a handful of times. Antigen: not known. Only newly diagnosed hyperthyroidism patients aged 18 to 65, with under 2 months' duration, were enrolled. Trimming pared 1 base from V and 5 bases from J, leaving 16 bases between. Per the germline V gene, CDR1 is SEHNR and CDR2 is FQNEAQ (reference sequence). This CDR3 has 16 amino acids. Study-wide results and caveats: Most expanded thyroid clonotypes above 0.001 frequency also appeared in blood.

RNA transcripts provided the template for amplifying TCR beta CDR3 regions. Second-round multiplex PCR followed a first-round RT-PCR using HTBI primers. TCRdb called the multiplex PCR reads again in MiXCR, with one record for every CDR3 protein. The sample consists of a few hundred thousand distinct CDR3 sequences, approximately 37% of them appearing once. The origin of this receptor is an adult man with Graves' hyperthyroidism. V and J are TRBV7-9 and TRBJ2-3; D is possibly TRBD2 (6 bases). Sequenced input: peripheral blood or thyroid tissue (not recorded which). The CDR3 loop reads CASSLEGMRREDTQYF. For the CDR3, the DNA is TGTGCCAGCAGCTTAGAGGGTATGAGGCGGGAAGATACGCAGTATTTT.